Listed here are 16 T cell receptor beta chains from one sample, sequenced in a study of tumour-infiltrating T cells in Burkitt lymphoma. The repertoire was sequenced with immunoSEQ multiplex PCR; TCRdb's copy has only in-frame clones and lacks some. Among some 13,000 clones listed, around 86% were seen once. Sequenced input: tumor tissue. The receptors here all came from a human donor with diffuse large B-cell lymphoma.

This chain uses TRBV7-9 with TRBJ1-2; D unresolved. The ends were cut back, 5 bases at V and 4 bases at J, with 14 bases in the middle. CDR3 length equals 14 residues. CDR1 is SEHNR, CDR2 FQNEAQ, per germline (reference sequence). As DNA, the CDR3 is TGTGCCAGCAGCCCTCCCGAAGAGCCCTATGGCTACACCTTC. Translated: CASSPPEEPYGYTF.

CDR3 region: CASSETTGPSYEQYF. The CDR3 nucleotides are TGTGCCAGCAGTGAAACAACAGGGCCCTCCTACGAGCAGTACTTC. The chain combines TRBV25-1 with TRBJ2-7, with D perhaps matching TRBD1 (6 bases). Trimming shortened V by 2 bases and J by 0 bases, and 11 bases separated the two germline ends. This CDR3 is 15 amino acids long. Germline-derived CDR1 and CDR2 are MGHDK and SYGVNS.

This clone was picked up a small number of times. The gene calls are TRBV11-2 and TRBJ2-1, with D perhaps matching TRBD1 (5 bases). This CDR3 is 12 amino acids long. V was trimmed by 0 bases and J by 11 bases, leaving 8 bases between them. Germline CDR1 is SGHAT and CDR2 is FQNNGV. The CDR3 sequence is CASSLDLGQQFF. Here the CDR3 DNA reads TGTGCCAGCAGCTTAGATTTGGGGCAGCAGTTCTTC.

The chain combines TRBV13 with TRBJ1-1; 11 bases fit TRBD1. The trim removed 4 bases at V and 4 bases at J, leaving 5 bases unmatched. From germline, CDR1 is PRHDT and CDR2 FYEKMQ (reference sequence). The CDR3 is made up of 15 amino acids. The CDR3 reads CASSSRGTGGTEAFF. The CDR3 bases are TGTGCCAGCAGCTCAAGGGGGACAGGGGGCACTGAAGCTTTCTTT.

Details on this clone: Other nucleotide sequences in the sample specify the same CDR3. The rearrangement joins TRBV15 to TRBJ1-2; D perhaps matches TRBD1 (5 bases). Germline V CDR1 and CDR2: LNHNV, YYDKDF (reference sequence). Trimming removed 4 bases at V and 5 bases at J, with 17 bases between. This CDR3 is 15 amino acids long. CDR3 region: CATSIPSDTRYGYTF. The CDR3 DNA follows: TGTGCCACCAGCATCCCCTCGGACACCAGATATGGCTACACCTTC.

The V gene is TRBV19, the J gene TRBJ1-2, with TRBD1 as a possible D gene (5 bases). V was cut by 7 bases and J by 4 bases, with 22 bases left in between. CDR1 is LNHDA, CDR2 SQIVND, per germline (reference sequence). CDR3 length: 16 residues. CDR3 nucleotide sequence: TGTGCCAGTACCAAAGGGGCTAGCTCCATTCGCTATGGCTACACCTTC. Translated: CASTKGASSIRYGYTF.

The genes are TRBV5-1 and TRBJ1-5; 7 nucleotides agree with TRBD1. CDR3 length: 16 residues. Germline values: CDR1 SGHRS, CDR2 YFSETQ. J was trimmed by 0 bases and V by 0 bases; bases with no gene match: 3. The CDR3 sequence is CASSLGDRSSNQPQHF. The DNA for the CDR3 is TGCGCCAGCAGCTTGGGGGACAGAAGTAGCAATCAGCCCCAGCATTTT.

The genes are TRBV19 and TRBJ2-1, with 7 bases fitting TRBD1. Germline assignment: CDR1 LNHDA and CDR2 SQIVND (reference sequence). Losses at the gene ends were 2 bases for V and 4 bases for J; bases not matched to a gene: 2. This CDR3 contains 14 residues. The CDR3 reads CASSIRGQYNEQFF. In nucleotides, the CDR3 is TGTGCCAGTAGTATAAGGGGACAGTACAATGAGCAGTTCTTC.

The chain recombines TRBV10-3 with TRBJ2-7, with D uncertain. This CDR3 is built from 14 residues. V was shortened by 4 bases and J by 0 bases, with 10 bases between the two germline ends. CDR1 and CDR2 from the germline V gene are ENHRY and SYGVKD. CDR3 loop: CAISAQQSSYEQYF. CDR3 nucleotides: TGTGCCATCAGTGCACAGCAAAGCTCCTACGAGCAGTACTTC.

V and J are TRBV2 and TRBJ1-3; TRBD1 is a possible D gene (5 bases). The CDR3 runs to 13 residues. With 6 bases removed from V and 2 bases from J, the gap between germline ends came to 8 bases. Germline V gene data show CDR1 as SNHLY and CDR2 as FYNNEI. CDR3 in DNA: TGTGCCAGCAGGGGGGATGCTGGAAACACCATATATTTT. This translates into CASRGDAGNTIYF.

The chain carries TRBV19 and TRBJ2-4, with 7 bases aligning to TRBD2. The CDR3 sequence is 15 residues long. Trimming at V came to 4 bases and at J to 0 bases, leaving 3 bases not matched to a gene. CDR1 and CDR2 (germline): LNHDA, SQIVND (reference sequence). The CDR3 DNA follows: TGTGCCAGTAGTACGGGGGGTCTAGCCAAAAACATTCAGTACTTC. This encodes CASSTGGLAKNIQYF.

This chain connects TRBV6-5 to TRBJ1-1, with D unclear. The germline V and J ends were trimmed by 10 bases and 1 base, with 13 bases remaining between them. This CDR3 spans 13 amino acids. Germline V gene data show CDR1 as MNHEY and CDR2 as SVGAGI. CDR3 residues: CATYVPENTEAFF. The CDR3, as DNA: TGTGCCACCTACGTTCCAGAGAACACTGAAGCTTTCTTT.

This chain uses TRBV18 with TRBJ2-1; 8 bases line up with TRBD2. From germline, CDR1 is KGHSH and CDR2 LQKENI. CDR3 size: 15 residues. The trim removed 3 bases at V and 8 bases at J, leaving 9 bases unmatched. CDR3 nucleotide sequence: TGTGCCAGCTCACCCCGGGGGGGCTCGTTGGATGAGCAGTTCTTC. The encoded protein is CASSPRGGSLDEQFF.

The chain links TRBV6-6 to TRBJ1-5; perhaps TRBD1 as D (5 bases). CDR1 is MNHNY and CDR2 is SVGAGI in the germline V gene (reference sequence). This CDR3 is 13 amino acids long. Trimming took 7 bases from V and 7 from J, leaving 14 bases between them. CDR3 residues: CASTRGPGQPQHF. The CDR3 DNA follows: TGTGCCAGCACGAGGGGCCCAGGGCAGCCCCAGCATTTT.

J is TRBJ2-2 and V is TRBV4-3; D unclear. This CDR3 comprises 15 residues. Trimming stripped 0 bases from V and 1 base from J, with 6 bases between. Germline loops: CDR1 LGHNA, CDR2 YSLEER. CDR3: CASSQDHRNTGELFF. The CDR3 DNA reads as TGCGCCAGCAGCCAAGATCACAGGAACACCGGGGAGCTGTTTTTT.

There are a few counts of this clone. J is TRBJ1-5 and V is TRBV11-2; D is possibly TRBD1 (6 bases). The CDR3 totals 15 residues. V dropped 5 bases and J dropped 5 bases, with 16 bases sitting between them. CDR1 and CDR2 (germline): SGHAT, FQNNGV. The CDR3 loop reads CASSLEGGIYQPQHF. The CDR3 DNA sequence: TGTGCCAGCAGCCTCGAGGGGGGTATCTATCAGCCCCAGCATTTT.